The 9 T cell receptor beta chains reported below all come from one sample, sequenced in a study of CD8+ T cells in alopecia areata. Investigators isolated RNA and reverse transcribed it into cDNA to act as the sequencing template. TCRdb's table, derived via immunoSEQ multiplex PCR, lists solely in-frame clones and lacks some. Here the sample spans approximately 210,000 clones, around 66% being singletons. Treatment noted: oral pan-JAK inhibitor, 5-10 mg twice daily. Sequenced here: CD4+ T cells sorted from blood, sampled at week 4, from a patient treated with tofacitinib. Receptors originate from a human donor with alopecia areata.

CDR3 nucleotides: TGTGCCAGTTGTCCGGGGCCCCAAGAGACCCAGTACTTC. Its protein is CASCPGPQETQYF. This chain joins TRBV25-1 and TRBJ2-5; D tentatively reads TRBD1 or TRBD2 (5 bases each). CDR1 and CDR2 from the germline V gene are MGHDK and SYGVNS. The CDR3 loop spans 13 amino acids. The ends were cut back, 9 bases at V and 1 base at J, with 12 bases in the middle.

With respect to this clone: This sample also contains other DNA sequences that code for the same CDR3. This sequence joins TRBV18 and TRBJ1-5; D call uncertain. The CDR3 runs to 13 residues. Between the trimmed V and J ends, which lost 3 bases and 5 bases, there was a span of 8 bases. Looked up from germline, CDR1 is KGHSH and CDR2 is LQKENI. CDR3 sequence: CASSPGRDQPQHF. CDR3 DNA sequence: TGTGCCAGCTCACCCGGGCGAGATCAGCCCCAGCATTTT.

This clone was picked up one time. The rearrangement uses TRBV2 and TRBJ1-1; no clear D gene. V lost 6 bases and J lost 5, with 13 bases in between. This CDR3 is built from 13 residues. Per germline, CDR1 SNHLY and CDR2 FYNNEI. The DNA of the CDR3 is TGTGCCAGCAGGGAGGGAATTTGGACTGAAGCTTTCTTT. This encodes CASREGIWTEAFF.

The chain couples TRBV9 to TRBJ1-4; 7 bases match TRBD1. This CDR3 contains 14 residues. The junction had 3 bases not matched to a gene; V was cut back by 3 bases and J by 4 bases. CDR1 is SGDLS and CDR2 is YYNGEE in the germline V gene. The CDR3 region is CASSEGQYNEKLFF. DNA of the CDR3: TGTGCCAGCAGCGAGGGACAGTATAATGAAAAACTGTTTTTT.

The CDR3 coding sequence is TGCGCCAGCAGCCAAGCGGGGCGGGGGAGCACAGATACGCAGTATTTT. Encoded protein: CASSQAGRGSTDTQYF. The chain couples TRBV4-1 to TRBJ2-3; 7 positions match TRBD2. The V gene's germline CDR1 is MGHRA and CDR2 YSYEKL. CDR3 length equals 16 residues. J gave up 0 bases and V 1 base, and 4 bases lay outside the gene matches.

The chain combines TRBV30 with TRBJ1-5; a possible D gene is TRBD1 (6 bases). V lost 5 bases and J lost 4, with 12 bases in between. The CDR3 has 13 residues. Germline CDR1 is GTSNPN and CDR2 is SVGIG (reference sequence). The CDR3 loop is CAWAGTPNQPQHF. The CDR3 nucleotides are TGTGCCTGGGCCGGGACACCTAATCAGCCCCAGCATTTT.

This clone was counted between two and nine times. V usage is TRBV9 and J usage is TRBJ2-5, with D hard to call. CDR1 SGDLS and CDR2 YYNGEE come from the germline V gene. The length of the CDR3 is 14 residues. V was pared by 0 bases and J by 3 bases, with 9 bases between. CDR3 sequence (DNA): TGTGCCAGCAGCGTAGCTTCGGGCAAAGAGACCCAGTACTTC. Translating gives CASSVASGKETQYF. The full variable domain, with the rest looked up from reference TRBV9 and TRBJ2-5, is DSGVTQTPKHLITATGQRVTLRCSPRSGDLSVYWYQQSLDQGLQFLIQYYNGEERAKGNILERFSAQQFPDLHSELNLSSLELGDSALYFCASSVASGKETQYFGPGTRLLVL.

This sequence joins TRBV30 and TRBJ1-2, with D possibly matching TRBD1 (6 bases). The germline V and J ends were trimmed by 2 bases and 4 bases, with 8 bases remaining between them. The CDR3 totals 12 residues. Germline CDR1 GTSNPN, CDR2 SVGIG (reference sequence). The chain's CDR3 is CAWSLQGYGYTF. The DNA of the CDR3 is TGTGCCTGGAGTTTACAGGGCTATGGCTACACCTTC.

This rearrangement joins TRBV19 to TRBJ2-3; a weak D match, TRBD2 (7 bases). The germline V and J ends were trimmed by 7 bases and 5 bases, with 16 bases remaining between them. The CDR3 totals 14 residues. Per the germline V gene, CDR1 is LNHDA and CDR2 is SQIVND (reference sequence). CDR3 loop: CASMEGGHKDTQYF. The CDR3 DNA reads as TGTGCCAGTATGGAGGGGGGGCATAAAGATACGCAGTATTTT. Drawing the rest from reference TRBV19 and TRBJ2-3, the complete variable domain is DGGITQSPKYLFRKEGQNVTLSCEQNLNHDAMYWYRQDPGQGLRLIYYSQIVNDFQKGDIAEGYSVSREKKESFPLTVTSAQKNPTAFYLCASMEGGHKDTQYFGPGTRLTVL.